What follows is one T cell receptor beta chain and its context. This receptor's antigen is unknown. Within one base of it there is no much larger clone, and no base qualities were kept. The data belong to a study of Tregs in tolerant kidney transplant recipients (dated by TCRdb to between 2019 and 2020). As for the study more broadly: In bulk CFSE mixed lymphocyte reactions, CFSE-labeled recipient PBMCs were cocultured with irradiated donor PBMCs for over 5 days, then stained for CD3/CD4/CD8 and FACS-sorted. The study used TCRbeta sequencing to identify donor-specific regulatory T cells before combined kidney and bone marrow transplantation, then tracked those cells after transplant. TCRbeta repertoire sequencing was used in 3 healthy controls to compare several methods for expanding Tregs specific for an allogeneic donor.

The germline V gene yields SQVTM for CDR1 and ANQGSEA for CDR2. The junction carries 15 bases between V and J, which are trimmed by 6 bases and 4 bases respectively. The CDR3 spans 13 residues, from the cysteine through the phenylalanine. CDR3 DNA only is kept here, 39 bases in frame from base 1. For TCRbeta CDR3 sequencing, genomic DNA from the sorted cells was extracted using the QIAGEN DNeasy Blood and Tissue Kit. High-throughput TCRbeta CDR3 sequencing was carried out commercially through immunoSEQ, with PCR amplification with bias correction and internal controls included. The authors' analysis ran thus. A unique productive TCRbeta sequence was defined by the CDR3 nucleotide sequence when primers matched, and otherwise by the CDR3 amino acid sequence together with the Vbeta and Jbeta genes. A sequence counted as donor-reactive if, in CFSE-low cells, the sequence had a frequency of at least 0.01% and was expanded at least 5-fold compared with unstimulated cells. Repertoire divergence was quantified by Jensen-Shannon divergence calculated from the top 100 TCRbeta sequences ranked by frequency. For samples with multiple sequencing runs, sorting error was corrected in each run separately before the runs were combined. This is the immuneACCESS table as TCRdb keeps it, with only in-frame sequences that have V and J called. A part of the clones is gone; compared with another copy, unresolved V genes explain less than half, and the rest is unexplained. V and J calls and clone size follow that table, whereas D and trimming were derived from the DNA. Across this sample there are over 4,000 clones, with 40% seen only once. The ten biggest clones cover about 5.8% of the sample.

Healthy control blood was obtained either as purchased buffy coats or from healthy volunteers. Healthy control blood was separated into PBMCs by Ficoll density gradient and cryopreserved, and patient PBMCs were collected both before and after transplant. Summary of the overall study and its limitations: Because only a small number of patients were included, the study had limitations, and the results will need to be validated in larger populations as well as under other immunosuppression protocols. Biological reproducibility was not directly addressed, though technical replication error appeared minimal. Expanding Tregs with activated donor B cells appeared to identify the most biologically relevant and donor-specific TCRbeta repertoire.

This TCR came from a human donor in good health. Sequenced: CD8+ T cells from blood cultured with allogeneic cells. The chain was built from TRBV29-1 and TRBJ1-2; a weak D assignment points to TRBD1 (5 bases agree). CDR3 reads: CSVVVQGVYGYTF. The nucleotides are TGCAGCGTCGTGGTTCAGGGCGTCTATGGCTACACCTTC.